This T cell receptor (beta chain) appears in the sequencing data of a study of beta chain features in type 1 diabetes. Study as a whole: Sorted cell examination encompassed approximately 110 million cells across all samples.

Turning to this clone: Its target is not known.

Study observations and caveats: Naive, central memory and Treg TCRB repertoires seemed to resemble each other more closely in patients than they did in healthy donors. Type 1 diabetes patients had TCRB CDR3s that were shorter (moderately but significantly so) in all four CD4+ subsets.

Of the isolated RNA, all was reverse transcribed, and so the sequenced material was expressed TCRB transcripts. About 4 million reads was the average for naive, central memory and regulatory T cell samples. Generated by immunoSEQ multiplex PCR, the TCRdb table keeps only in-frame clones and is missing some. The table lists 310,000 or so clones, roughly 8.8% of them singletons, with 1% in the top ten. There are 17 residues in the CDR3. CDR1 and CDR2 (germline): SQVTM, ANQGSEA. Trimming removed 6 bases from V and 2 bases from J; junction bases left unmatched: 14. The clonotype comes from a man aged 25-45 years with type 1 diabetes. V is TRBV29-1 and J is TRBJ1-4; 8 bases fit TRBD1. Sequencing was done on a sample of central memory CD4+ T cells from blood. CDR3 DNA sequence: TGCAGCGTCTCCTCCCCCGGACAGGGCCTTACTAATGAAAAACTGTTTTTT. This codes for CSVSSPGQGLTNEKLFF.